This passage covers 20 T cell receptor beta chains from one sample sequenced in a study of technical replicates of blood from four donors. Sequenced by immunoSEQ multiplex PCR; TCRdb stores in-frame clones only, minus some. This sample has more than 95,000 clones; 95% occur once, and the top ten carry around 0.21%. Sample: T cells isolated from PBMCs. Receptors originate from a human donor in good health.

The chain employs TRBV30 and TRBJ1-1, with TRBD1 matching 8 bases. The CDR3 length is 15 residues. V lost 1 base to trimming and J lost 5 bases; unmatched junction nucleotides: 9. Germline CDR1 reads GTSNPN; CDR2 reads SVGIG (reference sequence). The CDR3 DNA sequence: TGTGCCTGGAGTGGACAGGGGAGTATAAGAACTGAAGCTTTCTTT. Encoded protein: CAWSGQGSIRTEAFF.

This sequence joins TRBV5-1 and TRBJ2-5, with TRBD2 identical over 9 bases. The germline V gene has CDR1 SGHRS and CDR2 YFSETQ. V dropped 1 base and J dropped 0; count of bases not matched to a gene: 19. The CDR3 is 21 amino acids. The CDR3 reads CASSLPSAAGGRNQYQETQYF. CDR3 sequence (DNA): TGCGCCAGCAGCTTGCCCAGCGCTGCGGGGGGGCGAAATCAGTACCAAGAGACCCAGTACTTC.

CDR3 sequence reads: CASSLMDPGTYYEQYF. For the CDR3, the DNA is TGTGCCAGCTCACTAATGGATCCGGGAACCTACTACGAGCAGTACTTC. The rearrangement joins TRBV18 to TRBJ2-7, with D possibly TRBD2 on 5 matching bases. The CDR3 has 16 amino acids. Per the germline V gene, CDR1 is KGHSH and CDR2 is LQKENI. With 4 bases removed from V and 3 bases from J, the gap between germline ends came to 19 bases.

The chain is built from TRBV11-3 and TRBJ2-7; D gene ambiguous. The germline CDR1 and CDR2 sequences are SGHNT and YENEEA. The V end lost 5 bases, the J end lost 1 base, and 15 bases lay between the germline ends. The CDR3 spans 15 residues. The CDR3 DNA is TGTGCCAGCAGCACGGAATCTACAGCATCCTACGAGCAGTACTTC. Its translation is CASSTESTASYEQYF. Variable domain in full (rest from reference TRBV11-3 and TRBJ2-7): EAGVVQSPRYKIIEKKQPVAFWCNPISGHNTLYWYLQNLGQGPELLIRYENEEAVDDSQLPKDRFSAERLKGVDSTLKIQPAELGDSAVYLCASSTESTASYEQYFGPGTRLTVT.

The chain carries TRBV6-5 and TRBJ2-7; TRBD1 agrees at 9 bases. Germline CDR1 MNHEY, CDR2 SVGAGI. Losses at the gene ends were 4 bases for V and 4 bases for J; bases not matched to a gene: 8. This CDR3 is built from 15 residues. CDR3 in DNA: TGTGCCAGCAGTTTAAAGGGACAGGGTTTGTACGAGCAGTACTTC. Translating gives CASSLKGQGLYEQYF.

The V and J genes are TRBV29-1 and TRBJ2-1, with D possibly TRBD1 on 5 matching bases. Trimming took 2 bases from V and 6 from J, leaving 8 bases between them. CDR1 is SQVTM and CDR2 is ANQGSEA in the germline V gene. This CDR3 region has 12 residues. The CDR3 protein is CSVERQINEQFF. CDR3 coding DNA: TGCAGCGTTGAAAGACAGATCAATGAGCAGTTCTTC.

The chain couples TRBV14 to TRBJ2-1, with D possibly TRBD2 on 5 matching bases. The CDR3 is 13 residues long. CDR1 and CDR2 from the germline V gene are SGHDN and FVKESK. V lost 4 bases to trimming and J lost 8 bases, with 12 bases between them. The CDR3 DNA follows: TGTGCCAGCAGCCCCCATTGGGGAGATGAGCAGTTCTTC. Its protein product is CASSPHWGDEQFF.

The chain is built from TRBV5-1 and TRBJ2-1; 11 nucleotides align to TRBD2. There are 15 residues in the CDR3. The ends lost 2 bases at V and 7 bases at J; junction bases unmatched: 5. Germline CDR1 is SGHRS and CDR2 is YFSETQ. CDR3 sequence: CASSFSGGVVNEQFF. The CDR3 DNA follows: TGCGCCAGCAGCTTTAGCGGGGGGGTAGTGAATGAGCAGTTCTTC.

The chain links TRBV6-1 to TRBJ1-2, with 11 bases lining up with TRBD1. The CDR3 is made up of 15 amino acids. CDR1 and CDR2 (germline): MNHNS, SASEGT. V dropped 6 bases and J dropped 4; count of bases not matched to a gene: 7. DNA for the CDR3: TGTGCCAGCAGGACCGGGACAGGGGGACCCTATGGCTACACCTTC. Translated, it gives CASRTGTGGPYGYTF.

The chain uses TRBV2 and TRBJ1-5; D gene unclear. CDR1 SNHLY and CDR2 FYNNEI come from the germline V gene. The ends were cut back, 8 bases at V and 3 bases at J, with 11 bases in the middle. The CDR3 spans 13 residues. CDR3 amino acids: CASSIGANQPQHF. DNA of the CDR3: TGTGCCAGCTCCATTGGAGCCAATCAGCCCCAGCATTTT.

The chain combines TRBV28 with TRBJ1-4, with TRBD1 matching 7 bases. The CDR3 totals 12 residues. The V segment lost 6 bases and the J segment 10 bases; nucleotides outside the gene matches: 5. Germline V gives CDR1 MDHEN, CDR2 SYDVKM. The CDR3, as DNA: TGTGCCAGCAGCCTGGACAGGCGAAAACTGTTTTTT. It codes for CASSLDRRKLFF.

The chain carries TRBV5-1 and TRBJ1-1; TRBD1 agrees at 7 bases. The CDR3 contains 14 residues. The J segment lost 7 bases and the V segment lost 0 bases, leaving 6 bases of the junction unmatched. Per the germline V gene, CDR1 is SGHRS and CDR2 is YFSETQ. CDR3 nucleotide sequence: TGCGCCAGCAGCTTGGAATTGGGGGACAGTGAAGCTTTCTTT. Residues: CASSLELGDSEAFF.

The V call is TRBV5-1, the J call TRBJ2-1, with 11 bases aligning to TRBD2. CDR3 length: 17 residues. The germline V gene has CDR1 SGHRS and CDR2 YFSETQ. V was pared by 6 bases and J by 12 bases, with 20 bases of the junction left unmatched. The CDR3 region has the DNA TGCGCCAGCACCCACCGGACTAGCGGGCGACTAAGGTTAGTGCAGTTCTTC. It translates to CASTHRTSGRLRLVQFF.

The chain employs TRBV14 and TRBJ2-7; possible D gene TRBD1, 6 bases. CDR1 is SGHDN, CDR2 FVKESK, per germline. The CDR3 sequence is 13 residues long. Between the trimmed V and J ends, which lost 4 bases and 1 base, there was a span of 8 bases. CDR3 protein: CASSPGQSYEQYF. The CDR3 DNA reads TGTGCCAGCAGCCCAGGACAGTCCTACGAGCAGTACTTC.

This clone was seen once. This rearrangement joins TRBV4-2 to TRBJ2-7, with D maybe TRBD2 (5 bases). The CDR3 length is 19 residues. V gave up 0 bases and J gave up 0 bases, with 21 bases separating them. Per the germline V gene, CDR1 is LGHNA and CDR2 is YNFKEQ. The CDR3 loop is CASSQDFRFGLRSSYEQYF. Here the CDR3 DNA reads TGTGCCAGCAGCCAAGATTTTAGGTTCGGACTCAGAAGCTCCTACGAGCAGTACTTC.

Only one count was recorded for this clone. CDR3 protein: CSVLNRQPYSNQPQHF. The CDR3 DNA sequence: TGCAGCGTCTTGAACAGACAGCCCTATAGCAATCAGCCCCAGCATTTT. The V gene is TRBV29-1, the J gene TRBJ1-5, with D possibly matching TRBD1 (5 bases). Deletions cut 6 bases from V and 0 bases from J, with 18 bases between. This CDR3 region has 16 residues. Germline lookup yields CDR1 SQVTM and CDR2 ANQGSEA.

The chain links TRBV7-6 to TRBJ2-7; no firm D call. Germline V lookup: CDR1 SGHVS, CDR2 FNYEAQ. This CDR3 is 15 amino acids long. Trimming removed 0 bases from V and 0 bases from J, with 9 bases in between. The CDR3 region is CASSLAFRSSYEQYF. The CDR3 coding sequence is TGTGCCAGCAGCTTAGCGTTTAGGAGCTCCTACGAGCAGTACTTC.

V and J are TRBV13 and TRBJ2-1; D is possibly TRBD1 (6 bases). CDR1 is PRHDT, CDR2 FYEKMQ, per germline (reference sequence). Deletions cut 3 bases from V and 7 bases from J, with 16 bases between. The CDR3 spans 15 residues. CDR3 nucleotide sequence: TGTGCCAGCAGCTTGATGTTTCAGGGGAGAAATGAGCAGTTCTTC. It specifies CASSLMFQGRNEQFF.

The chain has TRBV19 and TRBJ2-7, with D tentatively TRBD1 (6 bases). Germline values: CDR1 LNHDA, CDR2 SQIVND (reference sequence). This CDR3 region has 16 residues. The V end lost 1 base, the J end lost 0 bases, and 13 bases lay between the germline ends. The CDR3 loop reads CASSIVGTPISYEQYF. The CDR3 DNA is TGTGCCAGTAGTATAGTAGGGACACCCATCTCCTACGAGCAGTACTTC.

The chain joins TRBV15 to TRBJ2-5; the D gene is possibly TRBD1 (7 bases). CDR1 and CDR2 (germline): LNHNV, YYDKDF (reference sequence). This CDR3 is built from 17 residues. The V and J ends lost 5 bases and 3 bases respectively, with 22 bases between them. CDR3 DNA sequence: TGTGCCACCAGCCAAGGGGGCAAGACGGGGGTGGAAGAGACCCAGTACTTC. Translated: CATSQGGKTGVEETQYF.